The clone carrying this TCR beta chain was seen only a few times. Antigen unknown. The study ran its PCR with 60 Vbeta and 13 Jbeta primers. Using immunoSEQ multiplex PCR, the repertoire was profiled, and TCRdb retains in-frame clones only, with some absent. The sample consists of roughly 130,000 clones, about three quarters of them appearing once. Germline values: CDR1 ENHRY, CDR2 SYGVKD. The length of the CDR3 is 15 residues. The V and J ends lost 2 bases and 7 bases, in that order; junction bases with no gene match: 7. This record belongs to a study of cytomegalovirus exposure and HLA in healthy donors. Study results and limitations: Only CMV serostatus was available as immune exposure information.

The clonotype comes from a man aged 35-49 years in good health and CMV-seronegative. The rearrangement links TRBV10-3 to TRBJ2-1, with TRBD2 identical over 8 bases. Sequenced input: PBMCs. The CDR3 protein is CAISETAAGVNEQFF. The CDR3 DNA sequence: TGTGCCATCAGTGAGACAGCAGCGGGGGTTAATGAGCAGTTCTTC.